The rows below give T cell receptor beta chains drawn from one sample of a study of OX40 agonist ivuxolimab in advanced cancers. Only in-frame clones appear in the TCRdb table, and some are missing; sequencing was by immunoSEQ multiplex PCR. The table lists roughly 70,000 clones, more than 75% of them singletons. This specimen consisted of CD4+ or CD8+ T cells sorted from blood, obtained in a trial of the OX40 agonist ivuxolimab. The receptor set was obtained from an adult with an advanced solid tumor such as melanoma, head and neck, liver or kidney cancer. Both conserved end residues are part of each CDR3. The order of the fields is J gene, V gene, clone size, D gene, CDR3 protein, CDR3 DNA. A D gene is named only where the DNA matches it firmly. Only part of the rows carry a size: once, few, many, or a class if the clone is expanded.

j_gene: TRBJ1-1
v_gene: TRBV5-1
abundance: once
d_gene: -
CDR3aa: CASSSGDGYEAFF
CDR3nt: TGCGCCAGCAGCTCCGGGGACGGGTATGAAGCTTTCTTT

j_gene: TRBJ1-1
v_gene: TRBV10-3
abundance: -
d_gene: TRBD1
CDR3aa: CAISKTGSDTEAFF
CDR3nt: TGTGCCATCAGCAAGACAGGGTCGGACACTGAAGCTTTCTTT

j_gene: TRBJ1-4
v_gene: TRBV28
abundance: -
d_gene: -
CDR3aa: CASCRVGLLANEKLFF
CDR3nt: TGTGCCAGCTGCAGGGTAGGGTTACTGGCTAATGAAAAACTGTTTTTT

j_gene: TRBJ2-7
v_gene: TRBV6-5
abundance: -
d_gene: -
CDR3aa: CASSYHGAGKTDEQYF
CDR3nt: TGTGCCAGCAGTTACCACGGGGCGGGCAAGACGGACGAGCAGTACTTC

j_gene: TRBJ1-2
v_gene: TRBV19
abundance: -
d_gene: -
CDR3aa: CASRSVPYGYTF
CDR3nt: TGTGCCAGTAGATCGGTTCCTTATGGCTACACCTTC

j_gene: TRBJ2-2
v_gene: TRBV5-1
abundance: -
d_gene: -
CDR3aa: CASSLSPGGNTGELFF
CDR3nt: TGCGCCAGCAGCTTGTCTCCAGGAGGTAACACCGGGGAGCTGTTTTTT

j_gene: TRBJ2-5
v_gene: TRBV11-2
abundance: -
d_gene: TRBD2
CDR3aa: CASSPGLAGTQYF
CDR3nt: TGTGCCAGCAGCCCCGGACTAGCGGGGACCCAGTACTTC

j_gene: TRBJ1-5
v_gene: TRBV7-2
abundance: -
d_gene: -
CDR3aa: CASSPHPNQPQHF
CDR3nt: TGTGCCAGCAGCCCACATCCCAATCAGCCCCAGCATTTT

j_gene: TRBJ1-3
v_gene: TRBV13
abundance: -
d_gene: -
CDR3aa: CASSFKGPNGNTIYF
CDR3nt: TGTGCCAGCAGCTTCAAAGGGCCTAACGGAAACACCATATATTTT

j_gene: TRBJ2-1
v_gene: TRBV6-4
abundance: -
d_gene: -
CDR3aa: CASSFEASSYNEQFF
CDR3nt: TGTGCCAGCAGTTTTGAAGCGAGCTCCTACAATGAGCAGTTCTTC

j_gene: TRBJ2-1
v_gene: TRBV7-2
abundance: once
d_gene: TRBD2
CDR3aa: CASSLDGRSYNEQFF
CDR3nt: TGTGCCAGCAGCTTAGACGGGAGGTCCTACAATGAGCAGTTCTTC

j_gene: TRBJ2-7
v_gene: TRBV28
abundance: -
d_gene: TRBD2
CDR3aa: CASRHGGEQAYEQYF
CDR3nt: TGTGCCAGCAGACATGGGGGGGAGCAGGCCTACGAGCAGTACTTC

j_gene: TRBJ1-2
v_gene: TRBV19
abundance: -
d_gene: TRBD1
CDR3aa: CASSITGVRNGYTF
CDR3nt: TGTGCCAGTAGTATAACAGGGGTTCGAAATGGCTACACCTTC

j_gene: TRBJ2-4
v_gene: TRBV5-6
abundance: -
d_gene: TRBD2
CDR3aa: CASSFLSGEIAKNIQYF
CDR3nt: TGTGCCAGCAGCTTCTTGAGCGGGGAAATAGCCAAAAACATTCAGTACTTC

j_gene: TRBJ1-4
v_gene: TRBV10-3
abundance: -
d_gene: -
CDR3aa: CAIRTQDNEKLFF
CDR3nt: TGTGCCATTCGGACGCAGGACAATGAAAAACTGTTTTTT

j_gene: TRBJ1-1
v_gene: TRBV7-3
abundance: -
d_gene: -
CDR3aa: CASGLPVDTEAFF
CDR3nt: TGTGCCAGCGGGTTGCCTGTGGACACTGAAGCTTTCTTT

j_gene: TRBJ2-1
v_gene: TRBV6-1
abundance: -
d_gene: -
CDR3aa: CASRRTGKHEQFF
CDR3nt: TGTGCCAGCAGACGAACAGGGAAACATGAGCAGTTCTTC

j_gene: TRBJ2-5
v_gene: TRBV9
abundance: -
d_gene: -
CDR3aa: CASSVMGPETQYF
CDR3nt: TGTGCCAGCAGCGTTATGGGGCCCGAGACCCAGTACTTC

j_gene: TRBJ1-1
v_gene: TRBV5-1
abundance: once
d_gene: -
CDR3aa: CASSLYGTVSNTEAFF
CDR3nt: TGCGCCAGCAGCTTGTATGGGACGGTCAGTAACACTGAAGCTTTCTTT

j_gene: TRBJ1-5
v_gene: TRBV18
abundance: -
d_gene: TRBD1
CDR3aa: CASSPSGTGGAPQHF
CDR3nt: TGTGCCAGCTCACCCTCCGGGACAGGGGGCGCCCCCCAGCATTTT

j_gene: TRBJ1-3
v_gene: TRBV9
abundance: once
d_gene: -
CDR3aa: CASSVDVRVGNTIYF
CDR3nt: TGTGCCAGCAGCGTAGACGTCCGGGTGGGGAACACCATATATTTT

j_gene: TRBJ1-2
v_gene: TRBV5-1
abundance: -
d_gene: -
CDR3aa: CASSIGGNYGYTF
CDR3nt: TGCGCCAGCAGCATAGGTGGAAACTATGGCTACACCTTC

j_gene: TRBJ2-6
v_gene: TRBV19
abundance: -
d_gene: TRBD1
CDR3aa: CASTIRGTRGANVLTF
CDR3nt: TGTGCCAGTACCATCAGGGGGACGAGGGGGGCCAACGTCCTGACTTTC

j_gene: TRBJ1-1
v_gene: TRBV18
abundance: few
d_gene: TRBD1
CDR3aa: CASSPPTGATLEAFF
CDR3nt: TGTGCCAGCTCACCACCAACAGGGGCTACACTAGAAGCTTTCTTT

j_gene: TRBJ2-7
v_gene: TRBV30
abundance: -
d_gene: -
CDR3aa: CAWGSGAAYEQYF
CDR3nt: TGTGCCTGGGGTTCAGGGGCGGCCTACGAGCAGTACTTC

j_gene: TRBJ1-4
v_gene: TRBV19
abundance: -
d_gene: -
CDR3aa: CASSIYEKLFF
CDR3nt: TGTGCCAGTAGTATCTATGAAAAACTGTTTTTT

j_gene: TRBJ2-3
v_gene: TRBV1
abundance: -
d_gene: -
CDR3aa: CTSSQVEASGGASTDTQYF
CDR3nt: TGCACCAGCAGCCAAGTCGAGGCTAGCGGGGGGGCGAGCACAGATACGCAGTATTTT

j_gene: TRBJ1-1
v_gene: TRBV7-6
abundance: -
d_gene: -
CDR3aa: CASSSTSGGMNTEAFF
CDR3nt: TGTGCCAGCAGCTCGACATCGGGGGGGATGAACACTGAAGCTTTCTTT

j_gene: TRBJ2-5
v_gene: TRBV5-4
abundance: -
d_gene: -
CDR3aa: CASSLAAGGSETQYF
CDR3nt: TGTGCCAGCAGCTTGGCGGCAGGGGGGTCAGAGACCCAGTACTTC

j_gene: TRBJ1-3
v_gene: TRBV28
abundance: few
d_gene: -
CDR3aa: CASSLGHGNTIYF
CDR3nt: TGTGCCAGCAGTTTGGGACATGGAAACACCATATATTTT

j_gene: TRBJ2-1
v_gene: TRBV7-2
abundance: -
d_gene: TRBD2
CDR3aa: CASSLGLAEGWGQFF
CDR3nt: TGTGCCAGCAGCTTAGGACTAGCGGAGGGGTGGGGGCAGTTCTTC

j_gene: TRBJ2-3
v_gene: TRBV9
abundance: -
d_gene: -
CDR3aa: CASSDRYSTSTDTQYF
CDR3nt: TGTGCCAGCAGCGACAGATACAGCACTAGCACAGATACGCAGTATTTT

j_gene: TRBJ1-3
v_gene: TRBV4-1
abundance: -
d_gene: -
CDR3aa: CASSQDPGSSGNTIYF
CDR3nt: TGCGCCAGCAGCCAAGATCCCGGGAGCTCTGGAAACACCATATATTTT

j_gene: TRBJ1-1
v_gene: TRBV6-4
abundance: few
d_gene: -
CDR3aa: CASSPGLFGATGEVEAFF
CDR3nt: TGTGCCAGCAGCCCTGGATTGTTCGGGGCCACAGGCGAAGTTGAAGCTTTCTTT

j_gene: TRBJ1-6
v_gene: TRBV4-2
abundance: -
d_gene: TRBD1
CDR3aa: CASSQEGNRGNSPLHF
CDR3nt: TGTGCCAGCAGCCAAGAGGGGAACAGGGGAAATTCACCCCTCCACTTT

j_gene: TRBJ2-2
v_gene: TRBV5-1
abundance: -
d_gene: TRBD1
CDR3aa: CASKWDSANTGELFF
CDR3nt: TGCGCCAGCAAATGGGACAGCGCGAACACCGGGGAGCTGTTTTTT

j_gene: TRBJ2-7
v_gene: TRBV28
abundance: -
d_gene: -
CDR3aa: CASKQGREQYF
CDR3nt: TGTGCCAGCAAACAGGGCCGCGAGCAGTACTTC

j_gene: TRBJ1-5
v_gene: TRBV28
abundance: -
d_gene: TRBD1
CDR3aa: CASSLPGGANQPQHF
CDR3nt: TGTGCCAGCAGTTTACCAGGGGGCGCGAACCAGCCCCAGCATTTT

j_gene: TRBJ2-3
v_gene: TRBV29-1
abundance: -
d_gene: TRBD1
CDR3aa: CSVPGQGAGDTQYF
CDR3nt: TGCAGCGTGCCCGGCCAGGGGGCAGGAGATACGCAGTATTTT

j_gene: TRBJ2-3
v_gene: TRBV28
abundance: -
d_gene: -
CDR3aa: CASSLVNRPFGAQYF
CDR3nt: TGTGCCAGCAGTCTCGTAAACCGACCCTTTGGAGCGCAGTATTTT

j_gene: TRBJ2-3
v_gene: TRBV27
abundance: -
d_gene: -
CDR3aa: CASSLLGTGSRDTQYF
CDR3nt: TGTGCCAGCAGTTTACTTGGGACTGGGTCCAGAGATACGCAGTATTTT

j_gene: TRBJ1-2
v_gene: TRBV7-8
abundance: -
d_gene: -
CDR3aa: CASSLGSAITYGYTF
CDR3nt: TGTGCCAGCAGCTTAGGGTCCGCTATTACCTATGGCTACACCTTC

j_gene: TRBJ2-2
v_gene: TRBV19
abundance: -
d_gene: TRBD1
CDR3aa: CASIKRVGQDQGGSNTGELFF
CDR3nt: TGTGCCAGTATCAAGAGGGTCGGACAGGACCAAGGAGGCTCGAACACCGGGGAGCTGTTTTTT

j_gene: TRBJ1-1
v_gene: TRBV7-2
abundance: -
d_gene: TRBD1
CDR3aa: CASSPAGTGPRAFF
CDR3nt: TGTGCCAGCAGCCCGGCCGGGACAGGCCCCAGGGCTTTCTTT

j_gene: TRBJ1-1
v_gene: TRBV2
abundance: -
d_gene: -
CDR3aa: CASRRGTSGEAFF
CDR3nt: TGTGCCAGCAGGAGGGGGACATCGGGAGAAGCTTTCTTT

j_gene: TRBJ2-5
v_gene: TRBV7-6
abundance: -
d_gene: -
CDR3aa: CASSQAGTAQETQYF
CDR3nt: TGTGCCAGCAGCCAAGCAGGCACAGCCCAAGAGACCCAGTACTTC

j_gene: TRBJ2-5
v_gene: TRBV7-9
abundance: -
d_gene: -
CDR3aa: CASSSGTLYQETQYF
CDR3nt: TGTGCCAGCAGCTCCGGGACATTGTACCAAGAGACCCAGTACTTC

j_gene: TRBJ2-5
v_gene: TRBV7-2
abundance: -
d_gene: TRBD2
CDR3aa: CASSQGTGGETQYF
CDR3nt: TGTGCCAGCAGCCAGGGTACGGGGGGAGAGACCCAGTACTTC

j_gene: TRBJ2-1
v_gene: TRBV5-1
abundance: -
d_gene: TRBD2
CDR3aa: CASKLAGGPASYNEQFF
CDR3nt: TGCGCCAGCAAATTAGCGGGAGGGCCGGCCTCCTACAATGAGCAGTTCTTC

j_gene: TRBJ1-3
v_gene: TRBV11-2
abundance: few
d_gene: -
CDR3aa: CASSLGAAGGNTIYF
CDR3nt: TGTGCCAGCAGCTTAGGTGCGGCAGGGGGAAACACCATATATTTT